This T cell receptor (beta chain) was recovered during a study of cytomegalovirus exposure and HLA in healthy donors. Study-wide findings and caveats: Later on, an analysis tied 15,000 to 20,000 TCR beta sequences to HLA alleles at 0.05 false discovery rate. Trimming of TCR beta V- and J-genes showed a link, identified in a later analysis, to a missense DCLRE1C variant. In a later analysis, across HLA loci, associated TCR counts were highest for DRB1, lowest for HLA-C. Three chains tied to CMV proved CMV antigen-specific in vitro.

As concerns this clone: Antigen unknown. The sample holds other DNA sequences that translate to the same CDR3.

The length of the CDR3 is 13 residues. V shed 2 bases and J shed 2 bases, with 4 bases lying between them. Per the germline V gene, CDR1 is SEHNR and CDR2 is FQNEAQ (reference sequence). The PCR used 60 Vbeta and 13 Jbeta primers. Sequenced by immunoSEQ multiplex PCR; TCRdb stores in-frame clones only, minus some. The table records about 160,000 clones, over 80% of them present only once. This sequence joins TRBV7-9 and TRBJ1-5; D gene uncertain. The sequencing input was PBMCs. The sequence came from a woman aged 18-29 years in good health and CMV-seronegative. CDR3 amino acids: CASSLTGNQPQHF. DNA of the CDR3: TGTGCCAGCAGCTTAACGGGCAATCAGCCCCAGCATTTT. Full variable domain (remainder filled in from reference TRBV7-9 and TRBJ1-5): DTGVSQNPRHKITKRGQNVTFRCDPISEHNRLYWYRQTLGQGPEFLTYFQNEAQLEKSRLLSDRFSAERPKGSFSTLEIQRTEQGDSAMYLCASSLTGNQPQHFGDGTRLSIL.